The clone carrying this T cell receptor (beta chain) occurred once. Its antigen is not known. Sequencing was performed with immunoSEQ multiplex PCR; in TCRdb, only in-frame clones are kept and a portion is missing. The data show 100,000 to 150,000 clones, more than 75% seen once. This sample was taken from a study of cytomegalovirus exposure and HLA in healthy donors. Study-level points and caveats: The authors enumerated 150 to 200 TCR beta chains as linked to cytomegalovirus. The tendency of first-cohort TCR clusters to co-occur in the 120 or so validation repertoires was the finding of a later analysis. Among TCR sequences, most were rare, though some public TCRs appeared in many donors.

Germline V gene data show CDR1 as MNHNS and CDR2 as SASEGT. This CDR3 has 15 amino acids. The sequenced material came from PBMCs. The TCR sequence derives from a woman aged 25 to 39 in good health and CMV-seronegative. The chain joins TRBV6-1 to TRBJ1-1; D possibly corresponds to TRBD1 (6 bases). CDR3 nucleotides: TGTGCGTTGGGGGCGGAAGGAAAGGTGAACACTGAAGCTTTCTTT. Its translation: CALGAEGKVNTEAFF.